The 21 T cell receptor beta chains reported below all come from one sample, sequenced in a study of siplizumab effects on memory and regulatory T cells. Profiling relied on immunoSEQ multiplex PCR, and the TCRdb table lists in-frame clones only, not all of them. The sample holds 37,000 or so clones, roughly nine tenths seen once. Sequencing used naive CD4+ T cells sorted from blood. The receptor set was obtained from a human donor in good health.

The chain combines TRBV5-1 with TRBJ2-2; D not resolved. Germline CDR1 reads SGHRS; CDR2 reads YFSETQ. CDR3 length: 15 residues. Trimming pared 5 bases from V and 1 base from J, leaving 12 bases between. Written as DNA, the CDR3 is TGCGCCAGCAGATCCGGGCAGGAGAACACCGGGGAGCTGTTTTTT. Translation gives CASRSGQENTGELFF.

This chain uses TRBV15 with TRBJ2-7, with D possibly TRBD2 on 7 matching bases. V lost 6 bases to trimming and J lost 2 bases, with 11 bases between them. Per the germline V gene, CDR1 is LNHNV and CDR2 is YYDKDF (reference sequence). The CDR3 extends over 13 amino acids. The CDR3 is CATRWGGAYEQYF. The CDR3 nucleotides read TGTGCCACCAGATGGGGGGGCGCCTACGAGCAGTACTTC.

Only a few counts were recorded for this clone. This chain links TRBV2 with TRBJ2-4, with D possibly TRBD2 on 7 matching bases. Trimming took off 6 bases at V and 6 bases at J, with 18 bases between the two ends. This CDR3 comprises 15 residues. CDR1 and CDR2 from the germline V gene are SNHLY and FYNNEI. CDR3 region: CASRGLSGGLNIQYF. The DNA of the CDR3 is TGTGCCAGCAGAGGGCTCTCGGGGGGCTTAAACATTCAGTACTTC.

The gene calls are TRBV18 and TRBJ2-1, with D hard to call. This CDR3 has 15 residues. CDR1 and CDR2 (germline): KGHSH, LQKENI. Trimming left V 0 bases short and J 4 bases short, with 10 bases between. The DNA of the CDR3 is TGTGCCAGCTCACCACCGTCCGAACGATACAATGAGCAGTTCTTC. Translating it yields CASSPPSERYNEQFF.

This clone was seen a single time. V and J are TRBV27 and TRBJ2-7; TRBD1 matches at 8 bases. Trimming cost V 0 bases and J 4 bases; bases outside gene matches: 2. This CDR3 comprises 14 residues. Germline values: CDR1 MNHEY, CDR2 SMNVEV (reference sequence). In nucleotides, the CDR3 is TGTGCCAGCAGTTTATCCTGGACAGGGTACGAGCAGTACTTC. This codes for CASSLSWTGYEQYF.

J is TRBJ1-1 and V is TRBV7-3; D is undetermined. Germline CDR1 SGHTA, CDR2 FQGTGA. This CDR3 is built from 13 residues. With 4 bases removed from V and 1 base from J, the gap between germline ends came to 7 bases. The CDR3 reads CASSSQGNTEAFF. DNA for the CDR3: TGTGCCAGCAGCTCCCAAGGGAACACTGAAGCTTTCTTT.

J is TRBJ2-2 and V is TRBV6-5; D uncertain. V lost 7 bases, J lost 0 bases, and 9 bases lay in between. The CDR3 is 14 residues long. Germline V lookup: CDR1 MNHEY, CDR2 SVGAGI. For the CDR3, the DNA is TGTGCCAGCAAACGGGTCACGAACACCGGGGAGCTGTTTTTT. Residues: CASKRVTNTGELFF.

This sequence joins TRBV30 and TRBJ1-3; D perhaps matches TRBD1 (6 bases). Trimming shortened V by 3 bases and J by 8 bases, and 14 bases separated the two germline ends. This CDR3 has 13 amino acids. Germline values: CDR1 GTSNPN, CDR2 SVGIG (reference sequence). The CDR3 region has the DNA TGTGCCTGGAGCCCTGGACAGCAAGACACCATATATTTT. Its translation: CAWSPGQQDTIYF.

This rearrangement joins TRBV27 to TRBJ1-5; possible D gene TRBD1, 6 bases. The V gene lost 6 bases and the J gene lost 3 bases, with 9 bases spanning the gap. Germline values: CDR1 MNHEY, CDR2 SMNVEV (reference sequence). The CDR3 extends over 13 amino acids. The CDR3 DNA sequence: TGTGCCAGCAGGAGACAGGCCAATCAGCCCCAGCATTTT. This encodes CASRRQANQPQHF.

This clone was seen just once. The CDR3 spells CAIGQGTMNTEAFF. The CDR3 coding sequence is TGTGCCATCGGGCAGGGAACCATGAACACTGAAGCTTTCTTT. V and J are TRBV10-3 and TRBJ1-1; D might be TRBD1 (5 bases). CDR1 is ENHRY, CDR2 SYGVKD, per germline. There are 14 residues in the CDR3. V was pared by 8 bases and J by 0 bases, with 13 bases between.

This chain joins TRBV19 and TRBJ2-7, with 8 positions matching TRBD1. With 3 bases clipped from V and 4 bases from J, the junction kept 2 bases outside the gene matches. CDR1 LNHDA and CDR2 SQIVND come from the germline V gene (reference sequence). The CDR3 totals 13 residues. The CDR3 nucleotides are TGTGCCAGTAGTATCCAGGGGGCTTACGAGCAGTACTTC. It codes for CASSIQGAYEQYF.

The V gene is TRBV10-1, the J gene TRBJ2-1; 8 nucleotides match TRBD1. The CDR3 has 14 residues. Germline CDR1 WNHNN, CDR2 SYGVQD (reference sequence). J was trimmed by 9 bases and V by 2 bases; bases with no gene match: 6. The CDR3 loop reads CASSEPQGAGEQFF. The DNA for the CDR3 is TGCGCCAGCAGTGAGCCTCAGGGGGCCGGTGAGCAGTTCTTC.

This clone was seen only a few times. The chain is built from TRBV28 and TRBJ1-2, with a weak D call TRBD1 (6 bases). This CDR3 has 12 amino acids. In germline, CDR1 is MDHEN, CDR2 SYDVKM. V dropped 11 bases and J dropped 2 bases, with 12 bases sitting between them. The CDR3 nucleotides read TGTGCCCTACTACAGGGAAACTATGGCTACACCTTC. This codes for CALLQGNYGYTF.

This rearrangement joins TRBV11-3 to TRBJ2-3; 8 nucleotides align to TRBD2. This CDR3 region has 16 residues. Germline assignment: CDR1 SGHNT and CDR2 YENEEA. Germline trimming cut 2 bases from V and 2 bases from J; bases unmatched to any gene: 6. The CDR3 DNA sequence: TGTGCCAGCAGCTTATCCGGGACTAGACCCACAGATACGCAGTATTTT. Amino acid sequence: CASSLSGTRPTDTQYF.

This clone was seen a single time. This chain uses TRBV6-5 with TRBJ1-1; D is possibly TRBD1 (5 bases). The CDR3 extends over 15 amino acids. Deletions cut 0 bases from V and 5 bases from J, with 13 bases between. In germline, CDR1 is MNHEY, CDR2 SVGAGI. This CDR3 is CASSYSIGTKTEAFF. Here the CDR3 DNA reads TGTGCCAGCAGTTACTCGATAGGGACTAAAACTGAAGCTTTCTTT.

The gene calls are TRBV2 and TRBJ2-1; a possible D gene is TRBD1 (5 bases). Germline CDR1 SNHLY, CDR2 FYNNEI. Between the trimmed V and J ends, which lost 6 bases and 5 bases, there was a span of 14 bases. This CDR3 has 14 residues. This CDR3 is CASRSDNFHNEQFF. The CDR3 DNA is TGTGCCAGCAGATCGGACAACTTCCACAATGAGCAGTTCTTC.

This chain links TRBV19 with TRBJ1-4; D is possibly TRBD1 (5 bases). V shed 5 bases and J shed 0 bases, with 10 bases lying between them. The CDR3 covers 15 residues. Per germline, CDR1 LNHDA and CDR2 SQIVND (reference sequence). CDR3 residues: CASSPPGSTNEKLFF. The CDR3 nucleotides are TGTGCCAGTAGTCCGCCAGGGTCAACTAATGAAAAACTGTTTTTT.

This chain uses TRBV5-8 with TRBJ2-7; D gene unclear. Deletions cut 4 bases from V and 7 bases from J, with 9 bases between. The CDR3 sequence is 11 residues long. Germline CDR1 is SGHTS and CDR2 is YDEGEE. CDR3 sequence (DNA): TGTGCCAGCAGCCGTTCCGGAGAGCAGTACTTC. Translation gives CASSRSGEQYF.

The rearrangement links TRBV11-1 to TRBJ1-2, with 9 bases that match TRBD1. Germline CDR1 SGHAT, CDR2 FQDESV (reference sequence). Trimming cost V 4 bases and J 6 bases; bases outside gene matches: 6. The CDR3 has 14 amino acids. The CDR3 here is CASSSLQGADGYTF. The CDR3 region has the DNA TGTGCCAGCAGCTCTCTACAGGGGGCGGATGGCTACACCTTC.

The chain is built from TRBV6-5 and TRBJ2-7; TRBD1 matches at 7 bases. Per germline, CDR1 MNHEY and CDR2 SVGAGI. This CDR3 spans 14 amino acids. V shed 5 bases and J 2 bases; nucleotides not matched to a gene: 6. CDR3 DNA sequence: TGTGCCAGCAGTACTAAAGGGGGCACCTACGAGCAGTACTTC. Translating it yields CASSTKGGTYEQYF.

The chain carries TRBV6-1 and TRBJ2-5; D possibly corresponds to TRBD2 (8 bases). The germline CDR1 and CDR2 sequences are MNHNS and SASEGT. Between the trimmed V and J ends, which lost 4 bases and 5 bases, there was a span of 17 bases. The CDR3 totals 15 residues. The CDR3 here is CASSVGGGGGETQYF. In nucleotides, the CDR3 is TGTGCCAGCAGTGTGGGAGGGGGCGGGGGGGAGACCCAGTACTTC.